These 9 T cell receptor beta chains were all obtained from the same sample, sequenced in a study of cytomegalovirus exposure and HLA in healthy donors (dated 2017 in TCRdb). The library relied on the immunoSEQ multiplex PCR assay. TCRdb took over this immuneACCESS table, retaining in-frame rearrangements with V and J assigned. Such tables are incomplete; in checked studies, under half of the missing clones stem from an unresolved V gene, and the remainder is unexplained. The sample has roughly 310,000 clones on record, around 90% of them singletons. Clones ranked in the top ten supply around 0.88% of the sample. Sequenced sample: PBMCs. The source of these receptors is a man aged 25 to 40 in good health and CMV-seronegative.

J is TRBJ1-6 and V is TRBV6-1, with 8 nucleotides matching TRBD1. The CDR3 covers 14 residues. Germline V gene data show CDR1 as MNHNS and CDR2 as SASEGT. With 6 bases clipped from V and 8 bases from J, the junction kept 6 bases outside the gene matches. CDR3 DNA: TGTGCCAGCAGGAAACAGGGGGTGGATTCACCCCTCCACTTT. Protein: CASRKQGVDSPLHF.

The J gene is TRBJ2-5, the V gene TRBV7-9; D uncertain. The length of the CDR3 is 15 residues. The germline gives CDR1 SEHNR, CDR2 FQNEAQ (reference sequence). V gave up 0 bases and J gave up 2 bases, with 10 bases separating them. CDR3: CASSLAGQLQETQYF. In DNA form, the CDR3 reads TGTGCCAGCAGCTTAGCGGGCCAGCTTCAAGAGACCCAGTACTTC. The variable domain in full, with the rest retrieved from reference TRBV7-9 and TRBJ2-5, is DTGVSQNPRHKITKRGQNVTFRCDPISEHNRLYWYRQTLGQGPEFLTYFQNEAQLEKSRLLSDRFSAERPKGSFSTLEIQRTEQGDSAMYLCASSLAGQLQETQYFGPGTRLLVL.

The chain couples TRBV6-5 to TRBJ2-7; 8 bases fit TRBD2. The V gene end was trimmed by 4 bases and the J gene end by 6 bases; junction bases not matched to a gene: 2. CDR1 is MNHEY, CDR2 SVGAGI, per germline. This CDR3 spans 12 amino acids. In DNA, the CDR3 is TGTGCCAGCAGTTTCGGGGGGGCCGAGCAGTACTTC. Translated, it gives CASSFGGAEQYF.

The CDR3: CASSQDPTGVATDTQYF. CDR3 coding DNA: TGCGCCAGCAGCCAAGACCCGACAGGGGTTGCCACAGATACGCAGTATTTT. The chain employs TRBV4-1 and TRBJ2-3; 8 nucleotides line up with TRBD1. The CDR3 sequence is 17 residues long. Trimming took 0 bases from V and 2 from J; bases not matched to a gene: 7. The germline V gene encodes CDR1 MGHRA and CDR2 YSYEKL.

The V gene is TRBV20-1, the J gene TRBJ1-1; unclear D gene. Trimming pared 5 bases from V and 2 bases from J, leaving 6 bases between. Germline assignment: CDR1 DFQATT and CDR2 SNEGSKA (reference sequence). The CDR3 is 11 amino acids. This chain's CDR3 is CSAFYNTEAFF. The CDR3 DNA sequence: TGCAGTGCTTTCTATAACACTGAAGCTTTCTTT.

The rearrangement uses TRBV7-2 and TRBJ1-2, with D tentatively TRBD1 (5 bases). The V end was cut by 3 bases, the J end by 3 bases, with 11 bases between. The CDR3 runs 14 residues. CDR1 SGHTA and CDR2 FQGNSA come from the germline V gene. CDR3 DNA: TGTGCCAGCAGCTTCGACGGCAGGGACTATGGCTACACCTTC. Translated: CASSFDGRDYGYTF.

This clone was seen only once. The rearrangement joins TRBV10-1 to TRBJ1-1, with D possibly being TRBD1 (5 bases). There are 14 residues in the CDR3. V was shortened by 2 bases and J by 5 bases, with 12 bases between the two germline ends. CDR1 is WNHNN, CDR2 SYGVQD, per germline (reference sequence). The CDR3: CASSEDPGVTEAFF. CDR3 sequence (DNA): TGCGCCAGCAGTGAGGATCCGGGGGTAACTGAAGCTTTCTTT.

The CDR3 nucleotides read TGTGCCAGCAGCTTAGCGGCAGGGGGTAATCAGCCCCAGCATTTT. Amino acid sequence: CASSLAAGGNQPQHF. This rearrangement joins TRBV7-2 to TRBJ1-5, with 7 bases lining up with TRBD1. V lost 0 bases to trimming and J lost 4 bases; unmatched junction nucleotides: 3. Germline V gene sequence: CDR1 SGHTA, CDR2 FQGNSA. The CDR3 totals 15 residues.

The chain uses TRBV7-9 and TRBJ1-2; tentatively, D is TRBD1 (6 bases). The germline V and J ends were trimmed by 2 bases and 13 bases, with 14 bases remaining between them. Germline V gene lookup returns CDR1 SEHNR and CDR2 FQNEAQ (reference sequence). The CDR3 is 12 amino acids. The CDR3 sequence: CASSLSDRLATF. CDR3 coding DNA: TGTGCCAGCAGCTTATCGGACAGACTTGCCACCTTC.